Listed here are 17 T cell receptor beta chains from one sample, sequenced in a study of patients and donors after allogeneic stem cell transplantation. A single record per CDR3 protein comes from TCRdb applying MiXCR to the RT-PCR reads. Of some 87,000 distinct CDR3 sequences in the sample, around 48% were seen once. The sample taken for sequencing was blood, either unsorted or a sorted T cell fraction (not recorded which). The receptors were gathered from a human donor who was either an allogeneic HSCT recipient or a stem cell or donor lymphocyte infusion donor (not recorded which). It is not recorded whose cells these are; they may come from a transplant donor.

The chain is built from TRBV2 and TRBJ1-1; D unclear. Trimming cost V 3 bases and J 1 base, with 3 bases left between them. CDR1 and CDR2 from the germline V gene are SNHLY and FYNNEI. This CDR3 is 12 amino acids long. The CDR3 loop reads CASSESNTEAFF. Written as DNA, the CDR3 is TGTGCCAGCAGTGAGTCGAACACTGAAGCTTTCTTT. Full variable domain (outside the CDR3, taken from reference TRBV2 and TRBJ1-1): EPEVTQTPSHQVTQMGQEVILRCVPISNHLYFYWYRQILGQKVEFLVSFYNNEISEKSEIFDDQFSVERPDGSNFTLKIRSTKLEDSAMYFCASSESNTEAFFGQGTRLTVV.

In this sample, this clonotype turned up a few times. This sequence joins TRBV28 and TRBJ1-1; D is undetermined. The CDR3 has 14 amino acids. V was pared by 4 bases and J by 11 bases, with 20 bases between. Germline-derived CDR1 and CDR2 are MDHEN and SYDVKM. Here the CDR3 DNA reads TGTGCCAGCAGTTCGCATGGGCACCGCGAGGATGCTTTCTTT. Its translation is CASSSHGHREDAFF.

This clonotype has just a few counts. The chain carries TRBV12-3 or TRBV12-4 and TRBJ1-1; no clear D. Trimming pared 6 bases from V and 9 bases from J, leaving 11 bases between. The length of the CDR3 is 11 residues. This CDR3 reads CASRGSKKAFF. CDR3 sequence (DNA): TGTGCCAGCAGGGGGTCCAAGAAAGCTTTCTTT.

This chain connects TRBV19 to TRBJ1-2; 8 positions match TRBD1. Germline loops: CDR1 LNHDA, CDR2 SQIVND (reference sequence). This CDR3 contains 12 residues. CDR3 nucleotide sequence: TGTGCTGCGACAGGGGACAACTATGGCTACACCTTC. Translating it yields CAATGDNYGYTF.

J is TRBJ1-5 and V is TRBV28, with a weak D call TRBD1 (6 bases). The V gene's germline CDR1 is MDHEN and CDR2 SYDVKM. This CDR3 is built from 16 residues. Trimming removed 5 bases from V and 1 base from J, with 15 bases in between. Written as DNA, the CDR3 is TGTGCCAGCAGTCCATTGGCAGGGGTCAGCAATCAGCCCCAGCATTTT. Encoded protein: CASSPLAGVSNQPQHF.

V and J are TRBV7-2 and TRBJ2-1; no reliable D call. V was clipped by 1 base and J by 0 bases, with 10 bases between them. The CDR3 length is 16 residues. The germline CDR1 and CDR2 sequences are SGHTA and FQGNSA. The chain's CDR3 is CASSLGAVTSYNEQFF. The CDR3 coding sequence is TGTGCCAGCAGCTTAGGTGCAGTCACCTCCTACAATGAGCAGTTCTTC.

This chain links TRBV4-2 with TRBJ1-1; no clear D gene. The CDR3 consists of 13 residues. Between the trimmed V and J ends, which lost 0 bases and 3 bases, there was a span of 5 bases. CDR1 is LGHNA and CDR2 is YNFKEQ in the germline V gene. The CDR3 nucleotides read TGTGCCAGCAGCCAAGAGGGTTACACTGAAGCTTTCTTT. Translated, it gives CASSQEGYTEAFF.

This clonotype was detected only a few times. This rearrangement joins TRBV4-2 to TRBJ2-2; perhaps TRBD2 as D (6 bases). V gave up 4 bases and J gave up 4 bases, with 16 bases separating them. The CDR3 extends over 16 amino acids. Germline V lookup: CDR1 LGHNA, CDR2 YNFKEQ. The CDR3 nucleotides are TGTGCCAGCAGCCTAGGGCGGGGCCTCCTCACCGGGGAGCTGTTTTTT. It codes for CASSLGRGLLTGELFF.

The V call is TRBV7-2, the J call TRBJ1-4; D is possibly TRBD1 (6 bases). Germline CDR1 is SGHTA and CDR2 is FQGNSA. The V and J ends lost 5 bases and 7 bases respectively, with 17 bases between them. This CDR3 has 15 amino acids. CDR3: CASSPFGGQGEKLFF. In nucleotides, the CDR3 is TGTGCCAGCAGCCCGTTCGGGGGGCAAGGTGAAAAACTGTTTTTT.

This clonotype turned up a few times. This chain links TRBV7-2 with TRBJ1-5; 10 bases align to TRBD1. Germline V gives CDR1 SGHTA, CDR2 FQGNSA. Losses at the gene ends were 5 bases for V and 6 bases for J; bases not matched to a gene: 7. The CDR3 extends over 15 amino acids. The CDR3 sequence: CASSALTGGGQPQHF. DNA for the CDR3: TGTGCCAGCAGCGCCTTGACAGGGGGCGGTCAGCCCCAGCATTTT.

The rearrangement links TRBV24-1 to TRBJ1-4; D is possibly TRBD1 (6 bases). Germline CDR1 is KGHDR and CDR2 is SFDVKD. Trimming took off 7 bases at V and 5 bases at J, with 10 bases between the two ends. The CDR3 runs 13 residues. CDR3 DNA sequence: TGTGCCACCAGGGGGGGCGCGAATGAAAAACTGTTTTTT. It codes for CATRGGANEKLFF.

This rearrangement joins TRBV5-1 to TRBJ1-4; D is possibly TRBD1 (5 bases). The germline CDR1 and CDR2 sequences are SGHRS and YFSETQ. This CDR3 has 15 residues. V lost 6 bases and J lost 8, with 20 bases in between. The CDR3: CASTSTRAGDEKLFF. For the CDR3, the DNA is TGCGCCAGCACCTCCACGCGGGCGGGGGACGAAAAACTGTTTTTT.

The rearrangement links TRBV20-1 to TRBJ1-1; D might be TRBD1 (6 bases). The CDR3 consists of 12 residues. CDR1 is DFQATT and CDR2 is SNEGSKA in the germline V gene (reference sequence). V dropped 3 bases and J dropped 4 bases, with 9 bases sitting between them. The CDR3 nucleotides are TGCAGTGCTAGGAGGGGGGGCACTGAAGCTTTCTTT. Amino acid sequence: CSARRGGTEAFF.

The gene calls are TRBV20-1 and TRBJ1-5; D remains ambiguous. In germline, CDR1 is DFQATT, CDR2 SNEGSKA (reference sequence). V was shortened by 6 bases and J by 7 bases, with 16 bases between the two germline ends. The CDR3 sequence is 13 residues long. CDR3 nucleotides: TGCAGTGCCCCCTCCGGGATTGGCCAGCCCCAGCATTTT. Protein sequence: CSAPSGIGQPQHF.

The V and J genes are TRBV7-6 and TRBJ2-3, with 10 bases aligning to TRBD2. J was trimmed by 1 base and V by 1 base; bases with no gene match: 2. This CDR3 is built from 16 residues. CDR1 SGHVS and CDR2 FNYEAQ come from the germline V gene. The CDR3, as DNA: TGTGCCAGCAGCTTAGTCGGGACTAGCGGCACAGATACGCAGTATTTT. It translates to CASSLVGTSGTDTQYF.

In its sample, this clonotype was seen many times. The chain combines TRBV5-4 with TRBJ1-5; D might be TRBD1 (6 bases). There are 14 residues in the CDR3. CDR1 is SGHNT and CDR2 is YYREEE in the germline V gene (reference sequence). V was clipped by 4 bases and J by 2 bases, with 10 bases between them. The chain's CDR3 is CASSVQGGNQPQHF. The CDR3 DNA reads TGTGCCAGCAGCGTACAGGGAGGCAATCAGCCCCAGCATTTT.

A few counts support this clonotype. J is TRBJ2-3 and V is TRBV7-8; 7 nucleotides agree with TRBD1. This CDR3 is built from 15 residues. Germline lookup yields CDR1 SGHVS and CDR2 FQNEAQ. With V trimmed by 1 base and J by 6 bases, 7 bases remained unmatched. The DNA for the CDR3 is TGTGCCAGCAGCTTAGGTACAGGGGCCGAGGATACGCAGTATTTT. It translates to CASSLGTGAEDTQYF. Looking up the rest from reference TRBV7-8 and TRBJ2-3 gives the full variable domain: GAGVSQSPRYKVAKRGQDVALRCDPISGHVSLFWYQQALGQGPEFLTYFQNEAQLDKSGLPSDRFFAERPEGSVSTLKIQRTQQEDSAVYLCASSLGTGAEDTQYFGPGTRLTVL.